The T cell receptor (beta chain) described here comes from a study of T cell repertoires in cytomegalovirus infection. Study-wide background: Epitope selection comprised recently identified HLA-C-restricted CMV epitopes and well-studied HLA-B-restricted CMV epitopes. Through public TCR beta signatures, both CMV infection and matching HLA type were indicated. Findings of the study overall: Clonotype analysis showed dominance of the ex vivo response by HLA-C-restricted CMV-specific TCR beta clonotypes.

Using its own MiXCR run on the reads, TCRdb lists one record per CDR3 protein. The data show 700,000 to 950,000 distinct CDR3 sequences, approximately 32% seen once. This clonotype came up many times. Its matching antigen is unknown. V was shortened by 4 bases and J by 2 bases, with 15 bases between the two germline ends. The CDR3 is made up of 16 amino acids. Germline assignment: CDR1 SEHNR and CDR2 FQNEAQ (reference sequence). This chain links TRBV7-9 with TRBJ2-1; D possibly corresponds to TRBD1 (7 bases). This TCR came from a human donor in good health (CMV status not recorded). Some clones in this sample may be carry-over from other donors' samples. The sequencing used cultured CD8+ T cells from PBMCs, collected from culture after CMV antigen stimulation. The CDR3 loop reads CASSSPGDSAYNEQFF. CDR3 DNA: TGTGCCAGCAGCTCCCCGGGGGACAGCGCCTACAATGAGCAGTTCTTC.